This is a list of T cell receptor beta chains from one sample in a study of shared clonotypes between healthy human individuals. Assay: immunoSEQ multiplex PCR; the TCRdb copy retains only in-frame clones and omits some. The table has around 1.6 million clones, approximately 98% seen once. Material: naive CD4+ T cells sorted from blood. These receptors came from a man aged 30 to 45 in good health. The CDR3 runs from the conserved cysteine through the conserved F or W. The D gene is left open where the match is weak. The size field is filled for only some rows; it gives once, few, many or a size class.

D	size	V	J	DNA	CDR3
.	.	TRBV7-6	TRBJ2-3	TGTGCCAGCAGTCCGGACCTGGGCACAGATACGCAGTATTTT	CASSPDLGTDTQYF
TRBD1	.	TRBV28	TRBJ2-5	TGTGCCAGCAGCTTGGACAGGGCGGTTGAGACCCAGTACTTC	CASSLDRAVETQYF
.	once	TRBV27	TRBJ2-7	TGTGCCAGCAGTTTAGGCAGGGCGCTATCCTACGAGCAGTACTTC	CASSLGRALSYEQYF
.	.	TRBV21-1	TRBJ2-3	TGTGCCAGCATCCTCAGGGCGGATACGCAGTATTTT	CASILRADTQYF
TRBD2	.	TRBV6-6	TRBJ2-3	TGTGCCAGCAGTTACGGGGTAGCGGGAGGAACAGATACGCAGTATTTT	CASSYGVAGGTDTQYF
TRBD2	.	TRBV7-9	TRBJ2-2	TGTGCCAGCTATCCGTCAAGCGGGAGCGTCGGGGAGCTGTTTTTT	CASYPSSGSVGELFF
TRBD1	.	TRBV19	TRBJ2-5	TGTGCCAGTAGTATTAAAGGGACAGGGAACATGCAAGAGACCCAGTACTTC	CASSIKGTGNMQETQYF
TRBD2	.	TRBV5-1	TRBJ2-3	TGCGCCAGCAGCTCCGAACTAGCGGGAGGCACAGATACGCAGTATTTT	CASSSELAGGTDTQYF
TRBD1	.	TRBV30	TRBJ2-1	TGTGCCTGGCGGGACAGGGGTGAAAATGAGCAGTTCTTC	CAWRDRGENEQFF
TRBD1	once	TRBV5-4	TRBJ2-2	TGTGCCAGCAGCTTGCAGGGGGCAGACACCGGGGAGCTGTTTTTT	CASSLQGADTGELFF
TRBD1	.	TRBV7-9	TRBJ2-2	TGTGCCAGCAGCGTTACGACAGGGAATGAGCGGAACACCGGGGAGCTGTTTTTT	CASSVTTGNERNTGELFF
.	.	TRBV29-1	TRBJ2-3	TGCAGCGTTTTTGCAGGTCATACGCAGTATTTT	CSVFAGHTQYF
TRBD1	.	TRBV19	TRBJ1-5	TGTGCCAGTGGACAGGGGCCCAATCAGCCCCAGCATTTT	CASGQGPNQPQHF
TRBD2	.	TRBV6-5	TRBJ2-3	TGTGCCAGCAGTTCCTCCGGGACTAGCTGGGATACGCAGTATTTT	CASSSSGTSWDTQYF
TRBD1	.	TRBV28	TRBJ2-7	TGTGCCAGCAGTTCTCCCGGACAGGGGCTTTCCTACGAGCAGTACTTC	CASSSPGQGLSYEQYF
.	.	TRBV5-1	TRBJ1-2	TGCGCCAGCAGCTTGGCCTCCAGGGAGCCCCTGTATGGCTACACCTTC	CASSLASREPLYGYTF
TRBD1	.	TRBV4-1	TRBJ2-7	TGCGCCAGCAGCCAAGTTCTGGACAGGTCATACTACGAGCAGTACTTC	CASSQVLDRSYYEQYF
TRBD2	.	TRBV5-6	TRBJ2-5	TGTGCCAGCAGCTATCTTCGCGGGAGGGCCGGCTGGGAGACCCAGTACTTC	CASSYLRGRAGWETQYF
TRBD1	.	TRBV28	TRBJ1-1	TGTGCCAGCCAGCAGGGGGGGCAGACTGAAGCTTTCTTT	CASQQGGQTEAFF
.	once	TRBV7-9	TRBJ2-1	TGTGCCAGCAGCCCTCATGAACGGGCCTCTGGGGGCAATGAGCAGTTCTTC	CASSPHERASGGNEQFF
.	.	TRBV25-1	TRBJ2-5	TGTGCCAGCAGTAGCGGGTACCAAGAGACCCAGTACTTC	CASSSGYQETQYF